This is a list of T cell receptor beta chains from one sample in a study of Graves' ophthalmopathy and Graves' hyperthyroidism. One entry per CDR3 protein, called by TCRdb with MiXCR from the multiplex PCR reads. The profile shows about 740,000 distinct CDR3 sequences, approximately 40% of them singletons. Sequences were obtained from peripheral blood. The source of these receptors is an adult man with Graves' ophthalmopathy. The CDR3 runs from the conserved cysteine through the conserved F or W. A D gene is named only where the DNA matches it firmly. Size is omitted from some rows. Given values are once, few, many or a class for expanded clones.

V	D	J	size	CDR3	DNA
TRBV29-1	.	TRBJ1-1	.	CSVQRGGTEAFF	TGCAGCGTCCAGCGGGGGGGCACTGAAGCTTTCTTT
TRBV25-1	.	TRBJ1-5	.	CASLMSGRGSQPQHF	TGTGCCAGCTTAATGTCGGGCAGGGGCAGTCAGCCCCAGCATTTT
TRBV9	TRBD1	TRBJ2-5	.	CASTSGQGVFETQYF	TGTGCCAGCACCTCAGGACAGGGCGTCTTCGAGACCCAGTACTTC
TRBV10-3	.	TRBJ2-7	.	CASSVDSPRHYEQYF	TGTGCCAGCAGTGTGGACAGCCCTCGCCACTACGAGCAGTACTTC
TRBV12-3/TRBV12-4	.	TRBJ1-4	few	CASRSTSTNEKLFF	TGTGCCAGCAGATCGACATCAACTAATGAAAAACTGTTTTTT
TRBV25-1	TRBD1	TRBJ1-2	.	CASSPRDRGSTF	TGTGCCAGCAGCCCCAGGGACAGGGGAAGCACCTTC
TRBV7-3	.	TRBJ2-7	few	CASSLMGHADEQYF	TGTGCCAGCAGCTTGATGGGACACGCGGACGAGCAGTACTTC
TRBV20-1	.	TRBJ1-4	.	CSARDAARAEKLFF	TGCAGTGCTAGAGATGCTGCGCGGGCCGAAAAACTGTTTTTT
TRBV7-8	TRBD1	TRBJ1-1	many	CASSLARTGWTEAFF	TGTGCCAGCAGCTTAGCGCGGACAGGGTGGACTGAAGCTTTCTTT
TRBV20-1	.	TRBJ2-2	few	CSARDTYRAVDTGELFF	TGCAGTGCTAGAGATACCTACAGGGCGGTCGACACCGGGGAGCTGTTTTTT
TRBV28	.	TRBJ1-1	.	CAGAAEWGTEAFF	TGTGCTGGAGCAGCGGAATGGGGCACTGAAGCTTTCTTT
TRBV7-3	.	TRBJ1-5	.	CASSFFGMREPQHF	TGTGCCAGCAGCTTCTTTGGGATGAGGGAGCCCCAGCATTTT
TRBV2	TRBD1	TRBJ1-5	.	CASSLESWTGRNQPQHF	TGTGCCAGCAGTTTAGAGTCCTGGACAGGGCGCAATCAGCCCCAGCATTTT
TRBV5-4	.	TRBJ2-5	.	CASSQKDAETQYF	TGTGCCAGCAGCCAGAAGGACGCGGAGACCCAGTACTTC
TRBV24-1	.	TRBJ1-5	.	CATSDPGTEYQPQHF	TGTGCCACCAGTGACCCAGGGACGGAATATCAGCCCCAGCATTTT
TRBV7-9	TRBD2	TRBJ2-5	few	CASSLGGAGGETQYF	TGTGCCAGCAGCTTAGGAGGCGCGGGAGGGGAGACCCAGTACTTC
TRBV4-3	TRBD2	TRBJ2-6	few	CASSQGGGNPGANVLTF	TGCGCCAGCAGCCAAGGCGGGGGGAACCCTGGGGCCAACGTCCTGACTTTC
TRBV7-9	.	TRBJ2-7	.	CASSAGAHEQYF	TGTGCCAGCAGCGCCGGCGCCCACGAGCAGTACTTC
TRBV7-2	.	TRBJ1-4	.	CASSLGGPYEKLFF	TGTGCCAGCAGCTTAGGAGGGCCCTATGAAAAACTGTTTTTT
TRBV20-1	.	TRBJ1-2	once	CSASGGLSYGYTF	TGCAGTGCTAGCGGGGGTCTTTCATATGGCTACACCTTC
TRBV7-2	TRBD2	TRBJ2-7	few	CASSTRTSYEQYF	TGTGCCAGCAGCACCCGGACTAGCTACGAGCAGTACTTC
TRBV25-1	.	TRBJ2-2	.	CASSDSYRVGTSNTGELFF	TGTGCCAGCAGTGATTCTTATCGTGTGGGGACCTCGAACACCGGGGAGCTGTTTTTT
TRBV9	.	TRBJ1-5	many	CASSAWADINQPQHF	TGTGCCAGCAGCGCTTGGGCCGATATCAATCAGCCCCAGCATTTT
TRBV7-2	.	TRBJ2-5	.	CASSLGGRYQEAQYF	TGTGCCAGCAGCTTAGGGGGACGGTACCAAGAGGCCCAGTACTTC